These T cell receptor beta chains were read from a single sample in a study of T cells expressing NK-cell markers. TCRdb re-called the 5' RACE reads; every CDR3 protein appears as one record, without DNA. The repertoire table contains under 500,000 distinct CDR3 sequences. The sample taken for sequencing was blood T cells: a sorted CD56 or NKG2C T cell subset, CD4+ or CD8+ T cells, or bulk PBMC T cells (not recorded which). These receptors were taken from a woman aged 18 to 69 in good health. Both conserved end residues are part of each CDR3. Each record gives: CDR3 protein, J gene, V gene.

CASSQDLTREQYF,TRBJ2-7,TRBV18
CASSFGQGGAFF,TRBJ1-1,TRBV12-3/TRBV12-4
CASSFAGGETQYF,TRBJ2-5,TRBV5-6
CASSPRGIQGSYNEQFF,TRBJ2-1,TRBV4-1
CASSFEHVFEAFF,TRBJ1-1,TRBV5-5
CASSRGLAEDTQYF,TRBJ2-3,TRBV7-2
CAWGRLAITYEQYF,TRBJ2-7,TRBV30
CAISGGEGELFF,TRBJ2-2,TRBV10-3
CASSRTGTYGYTF,TRBJ1-2,TRBV6-1
CASSYLAGSSNTEAFF,TRBJ1-1,TRBV6-2/TRBV6-3
CASRPTGAWVLNTEAFF,TRBJ1-1,TRBV6-1
CASSLVPGINTEAFF,TRBJ1-1,TRBV5-1
CSARETTGGGVGYTF,TRBJ1-2,TRBV20-1
CASTLLRGGTGELFF,TRBJ2-2,TRBV6-2/TRBV6-3
CASSFRTSGAYNEQFF,TRBJ2-1,TRBV7-9
CASSREWGQGDGGYTF,TRBJ1-2,TRBV4-2
CASSPPGHRPNQPQHF,TRBJ1-5,TRBV12-3/TRBV12-4
CSVGERLTDTQYF,TRBJ2-3,TRBV29-1
CASSPEPLSSYEQYF,TRBJ2-7,TRBV6-1
CAISELSSGGAYNEQFF,TRBJ2-1,TRBV10-3
CASSLSGGRAREQYF,TRBJ2-7,TRBV27
CASSLMSSGGPSNGYTF,TRBJ1-2,TRBV28
CATSGSGGASSYNEQFF,TRBJ2-1,TRBV15
CSVTGNGADTQYF,TRBJ2-3,TRBV29-1
CASGRTSTDTQYF,TRBJ2-3,TRBV6-2/TRBV6-3
CASSGPGQNQPQHF,TRBJ1-5,TRBV25-1
CASSLVSRGDTEAFF,TRBJ1-1,TRBV5-1
CSAKLRQGGFQDYTDTQYF,TRBJ2-3,TRBV20-1
CASSGLAGSQYF,TRBJ2-3,TRBV12-3/TRBV12-4
CSAPSGSGRLPYEQYF,TRBJ2-7,TRBV20-1
CASSQEGGGSYGYTF,TRBJ1-2,TRBV4-2
CASSRDGGDSDTQYF,TRBJ2-3,TRBV18
CASSPSDASPPYF,TRBJ2-5,TRBV4-3
CASSPVDRSNYGYTF,TRBJ1-2,TRBV2
CSATSGRAQETQYF,TRBJ2-5,TRBV20-1
CSVATGAGELFF,TRBJ2-2,TRBV29-1
CASSRGKDNEQFF,TRBJ2-1,TRBV28
CSARGRGTSVDGGYNEQFF,TRBJ2-1,TRBV20-1
CASSAGQGANNEQFF,TRBJ2-1,TRBV7-2
CASSQRTVGIQYF,TRBJ2-4,TRBV12-3/TRBV12-4
CASSDEGAAETGELFF,TRBJ2-2,TRBV6-4
CSVEEGQGPYNEQFF,TRBJ2-1,TRBV29-1
CSAFDRENMNTEAFF,TRBJ1-1,TRBV20-1
CASSDPRDSYGYTF,TRBJ1-2,TRBV19
CASSFGSLGYGYTF,TRBJ1-2,TRBV27
CASSQAGTGNTEAFF,TRBJ1-1,TRBV4-1
CASTPPDRSYNEQFF,TRBJ2-1,TRBV28
CASSGNTGAQPQHF,TRBJ1-5,TRBV6-1
CASSLGVGVSAREQYF,TRBJ2-7,TRBV7-2
CSARAQTRRDTEAFF,TRBJ1-1,TRBV20-1
CASEVVGAGVLNEQFF,TRBJ2-1,TRBV2
CSGRGGAPEAFF,TRBJ1-1,TRBV29-1
CASSITGIPGTEAFF,TRBJ1-1,TRBV19